The present entry profiles one T cell receptor (beta chain) with its context. The antigen remains undetermined. The sample originates from a study of T cells after yellow fever vaccination. Study overall: Researchers used SMART-Seq v4 Ultra Low Input to prepare fractions that had low cell numbers. Study-wide points: Post-booster reappearance was seen for most primary-vaccination clones (roughly 97% CD4, roughly 86% CD8). The appearance of a small share of clonotypes in both CD4 and CD8 compartments was observed.

5'RACE template switching added a universal primer site and UMIs to TCR cDNA. TCRdb re-derived calls from the 5' RACE reads in MiXCR, one entry per CDR3 protein. The table has about 340,000 distinct CDR3 sequences, around 12% seen once; the top ten hold 3.2%. The length of the CDR3 is 11 residues. Trimming removed 9 bases from V and 6 bases from J, with 8 bases in between. The source was CD4+ T cells sorted from PBMCs, collected 15 days after the yellow fever booster vaccination. This sequence joins TRBV12-3 or TRBV12-4 and TRBJ2-2, with D perhaps matching TRBD1 or TRBD2 (5 bases each). The sequence came from a man aged 18 to 30 who received the YFV17D yellow fever vaccine. CDR3 amino acids: CASRGAGELFF. CDR3 sequence (DNA): TGTGCCAGTCGAGGGGCCGGGGAGCTGTTTTTT.